What follows are 26 T cell receptor beta chains derived from one specimen sequenced in a study of T cell responses to AZD1222 COVID-19 vaccine. Profiling relied on immunoSEQ multiplex PCR, and the TCRdb table lists in-frame clones only, not all of them. This table has around 130,000 clones, roughly nine tenths appearing once. The specimen was peripheral blood, collected on day 0 of AZD1222 vaccination. These receptors were obtained from an adult in good health.

The gene calls are TRBV15 and TRBJ1-5; 10 nucleotides align to TRBD1. CDR1 and CDR2 (germline): LNHNV, YYDKDF (reference sequence). V shed 5 bases and J 2 bases; nucleotides not matched to a gene: 6. CDR3 size: 16 residues. CDR3 coding DNA: TGTGCCACCAGCCCGGCCGGGACAGGGGGCAATCAGCCCCAGCATTTT. This gives the protein CATSPAGTGGNQPQHF.

As DNA, the CDR3 is TGTGCCAGCAGCTTACTCCTTGGAGGAGGGTCCAATGAGCAGTTCTTC. It encodes CASSLLLGGGSNEQFF. J is TRBJ2-1 and V is TRBV13, with TRBD2 as a possible D gene (6 bases). CDR3 length: 16 amino acids. The V and J ends lost 2 bases and 6 bases respectively, with 17 bases between them. Germline values: CDR1 PRHDT, CDR2 FYEKMQ (reference sequence).

This rearrangement joins TRBV27 to TRBJ2-1; the D gene is possibly TRBD1 (7 bases). Germline CDR1 MNHEY, CDR2 SMNVEV (reference sequence). The CDR3 is 14 amino acids. The V and J ends lost 3 bases and 6 bases respectively, with 12 bases between them. Written as DNA, the CDR3 is TGTGCCAGCAGTTTGGCAGGGGGAGGCAATGAGCAGTTCTTC. Translated, it gives CASSLAGGGNEQFF.

The V call is TRBV6-5, the J call TRBJ1-3, with TRBD1 identical over 7 bases. Germline V gives CDR1 MNHEY, CDR2 SVGAGI. CDR3 size: 14 residues. With V trimmed by 6 bases and J by 4 bases, 6 bases remained unmatched. This CDR3 reads CASRLPGQGNTIYF. The CDR3 nucleotides read TGTGCCAGCAGGCTCCCGGGACAGGGAAACACCATATATTTT.

The chain uses TRBV9 and TRBJ1-1; D is possibly TRBD1 (6 bases). The V gene lost 4 bases and the J gene lost 2 bases, with 12 bases spanning the gap. The CDR3 is 14 amino acids. CDR1 and CDR2 from the germline V gene are SGDLS and YYNGEE. This CDR3 is CASSPGTSNTEAFF. In nucleotides, the CDR3 is TGTGCCAGCAGCCCGGGGACAAGCAACACTGAAGCTTTCTTT.

This clone occurred a few times. The V call is TRBV6-1, the J call TRBJ2-5, with D possibly matching TRBD1 (5 bases). This CDR3 has 14 amino acids. The germline CDR1 and CDR2 sequences are MNHNS and SASEGT. V gave up 2 bases and J gave up 7 bases, with 14 bases separating them. The CDR3 DNA is TGTGCCAGCAGTGAACATGGGGCAGTGGGGACCCAGTACTTC. This sequence encodes CASSEHGAVGTQYF.

This chain links TRBV19 with TRBJ1-2, with D maybe TRBD1 (6 bases). Deletions cut 2 bases from V and 2 bases from J, with 9 bases between. The CDR3 totals 14 residues. CDR1 LNHDA and CDR2 SQIVND come from the germline V gene (reference sequence). The CDR3 here is CASSIRGRNYGYTF. CDR3 bases: TGTGCCAGTAGTATACGGGGGCGGAACTATGGCTACACCTTC. Filled out from reference TRBV19 and TRBJ1-2, the complete variable domain reads DGGITQSPKYLFRKEGQNVTLSCEQNLNHDAMYWYRQDPGQGLRLIYYSQIVNDFQKGDIAEGYSVSREKKESFPLTVTSAQKNPTAFYLCASSIRGRNYGYTFGSGTRLTVV.

J is TRBJ1-2 and V is TRBV2, with a possible D match to TRBD1 (5 bases). Deletions cut 0 bases from V and 8 bases from J, with 13 bases between. Germline V CDR1 and CDR2: SNHLY, FYNNEI. The CDR3 length is 14 residues. For the CDR3, the DNA is TGTGCCAGCAGTGAAGCCTTGACAGCTTTGGGCTACACCTTC. It translates to CASSEALTALGYTF.

For this clone: Germline and junction disagree at one end, which may indicate a read error. The CDR3: CASRYSGTVNTGELFF. The CDR3 DNA reads as TGTGCCAGCAGATACTCCGGGACCGTGAACACCGGGGAGCTGTTTTTT. The rearrangement joins TRBV6-5 to TRBJ2-2; D possibly uses TRBD1 or TRBD2 (5 bases each). Germline CDR1 reads MNHEY; CDR2 reads SVGAGI. CDR3 length equals 16 residues.

The chain couples TRBV11-3 to TRBJ2-3, with D possibly being TRBD2 (7 bases). The CDR3 is made up of 16 amino acids. Germline CDR1 SGHNT, CDR2 YENEEA. Trimming took 5 bases from V and 3 from J, leaving 18 bases between them. CDR3 region: CASSRGGGEGTDTQYF. CDR3 bases: TGTGCCAGCAGCAGAGGGGGGGGAGAGGGGACAGATACGCAGTATTTT.

The genes are TRBV3-1 (or the pseudogene TRBV3-2) and TRBJ1-4; D might be TRBD1 (5 bases). Looked up from germline, CDR1 is LGHDT and CDR2 is YNNKEL (reference sequence). With 3 bases removed from V and 10 bases from J, the gap between germline ends came to 6 bases. CDR3 size: 11 residues. The CDR3 protein is CASSHGGKLFF. For the CDR3, the DNA is TGTGCCAGCAGCCACGGGGGAAAACTGTTTTTT.

The chain carries TRBV27 and TRBJ1-6; TRBD1 aligns across 10 bases. Trimming took 6 bases from V and 9 from J; bases not matched to a gene: 8. Germline values: CDR1 MNHEY, CDR2 SMNVEV (reference sequence). The length of the CDR3 is 15 residues. The CDR3 sequence is CASRMTGGGFSPLHF. As DNA, the CDR3 is TGTGCCAGCAGGATGACAGGGGGCGGGTTTTCACCCCTCCACTTT.

The chain is built from TRBV6-5 and TRBJ2-1, with TRBD1 identical over 7 bases. Trimming cost V 6 bases and J 6 bases; bases outside gene matches: 11. CDR1 is MNHEY, CDR2 SVGAGI, per germline. This CDR3 contains 15 residues. CDR3 amino acids: CASSSTGKGANEQFF. CDR3 in DNA: TGTGCCAGCAGCTCGACAGGGAAAGGGGCCAATGAGCAGTTCTTC.

This clone was picked up a small number of times. The V gene is TRBV6-6, the J gene TRBJ2-7; 7 bases fit TRBD1. This CDR3 contains 12 residues. J was trimmed by 2 bases and V by 6 bases; bases with no gene match: 1. Germline V CDR1 and CDR2: MNHNY, SVGAGI (reference sequence). CDR3 region: CASSQGAYEQYF. In DNA form, the CDR3 reads TGTGCCAGCAGCCAGGGGGCCTACGAGCAGTACTTC.

V and J are TRBV6-2 or TRBV6-3 and TRBJ1-1; 9 bases fit TRBD1. Germline CDR1 is MNHEY and CDR2 is SVGEGT. With V trimmed by 4 bases and J by 5 bases, 5 bases remained unmatched. There are 14 residues in the CDR3. CDR3 in DNA: TGTGCCAGCAGTTTTGGACAGGGGCAAACTGAAGCTTTCTTT. This codes for CASSFGQGQTEAFF.

This clone was seen a handful of times. The genes are TRBV7-6 and TRBJ1-1, with D unresolved. Germline V gene lookup returns CDR1 SGHVS and CDR2 FNYEAQ. Deletions cut 5 bases from V and 4 bases from J, with 20 bases between. The CDR3 has 16 residues. CDR3 bases: TGTGCCAGCAGCCCGACCTTCGCCGGGTTGAGCACTGAAGCTTTCTTT. Protein product: CASSPTFAGLSTEAFF.

The V call is TRBV5-1, the J call TRBJ2-3; D is tentatively TRBD1 or TRBD2 (5 bases each). The CDR3 runs 15 residues. Trimming took off 1 base at V and 2 bases at J, with 11 bases between the two ends. Germline lookup yields CDR1 SGHRS and CDR2 YFSETQ. The CDR3 is CASSLSVGDTDTQYF. In nucleotides, the CDR3 is TGCGCCAGCAGCTTGTCCGTGGGGGACACAGATACGCAGTATTTT.

The rearrangement uses TRBV28 and TRBJ1-1; no firm D call. CDR1 MDHEN and CDR2 SYDVKM come from the germline V gene. Trimming took 2 bases from V and 1 from J, leaving 11 bases between them. The CDR3 spans 15 residues. CDR3: CASSLGSFANTEAFF. The DNA of the CDR3 is TGTGCCAGCAGTTTAGGTAGCTTTGCGAACACTGAAGCTTTCTTT.

Only one count was recorded for this clone. The genes are TRBV28 and TRBJ1-2; possible D gene TRBD1, 5 bases. Trimming pared 11 bases from V and 5 bases from J, leaving 15 bases between. Germline-derived CDR1 and CDR2 are MDHEN and SYDVKM. This CDR3 has 12 residues. The DNA of the CDR3 is TGTGCCTCCACGGGGCAGAATTATGGCTACACCTTC. It translates to CASTGQNYGYTF.

This chain uses TRBV5-4 with TRBJ2-2; TRBD2 agrees at 7 bases. The ends lost 3 bases at V and 0 bases at J; junction bases unmatched: 5. Germline V CDR1 and CDR2: SGHNT, YYREEE (reference sequence). The CDR3 contains 16 residues. Here the CDR3 reads CASSSPGLPNTGELFF. CDR3 nucleotides: TGTGCCAGCAGCTCCCCGGGACTACCGAACACCGGGGAGCTGTTTTTT.

As regards this clone: Different DNA sequences within this sample yield the same CDR3. V is TRBV11-2 and J is TRBJ1-2, with 8 positions matching TRBD1. This CDR3 has 13 residues. Germline trimming cut 4 bases from V and 4 bases from J; bases unmatched to any gene: 2. Germline CDR1 is SGHAT and CDR2 is FQNNGV. CDR3 region: CASSSGQGYGYTF. As DNA, the CDR3 is TGTGCCAGCAGCTCCGGACAGGGCTATGGCTACACCTTC.

The count of this clone is one. The rearrangement uses TRBV2 and TRBJ1-1, with a possible D match to TRBD1 (5 bases). In germline, CDR1 is SNHLY, CDR2 FYNNEI. The CDR3 extends over 15 amino acids. Trimming cost V 6 bases and J 0 bases, with 14 bases left between them. Written as DNA, the CDR3 is TGTGCCAGCAGAGACAGTGGGACCGTGAACACTGAAGCTTTCTTT. It translates to CASRDSGTVNTEAFF. Combining the CDR3 with reference TRBV2 and TRBJ1-1 gives the whole variable domain EPEVTQTPSHQVTQMGQEVILRCVPISNHLYFYWYRQILGQKVEFLVSFYNNEISEKSEIFDDQFSVERPDGSNFTLKIRSTKLEDSAMYFCASRDSGTVNTEAFFGQGTRLTVV.

The chain employs TRBV28 and TRBJ1-6; TRBD1 might be the D (5 bases). Germline values: CDR1 MDHEN, CDR2 SYDVKM. There are 15 residues in the CDR3. The ends were cut back, 2 bases at V and 10 bases at J, with 15 bases in the middle. CDR3 sequence reads: CASSLPGGGRSPLHF. The CDR3 DNA follows: TGTGCCAGCAGTTTACCCGGGGGAGGGCGCTCACCCCTCCACTTT.

The rearrangement uses TRBV12-3 or TRBV12-4 and TRBJ1-1; no clear D. This CDR3 contains 13 residues. V lost 9 bases and J lost 0, with 11 bases in between. The CDR3, as DNA: TGTGCCAGTTCACAGAACATGAACACTGAAGCTTTCTTT. Its protein product is CASSQNMNTEAFF.

In DNA, the CDR3 is TGTGCCAGCAGCGTGGCAGGTATTTTAGGCACTGAAGCTTTCTTT. It encodes CASSVAGILGTEAFF. V gene TRBV9 combines with J gene TRBJ1-1; D remains unclear. Trimming took off 2 bases at V and 4 bases at J, with 15 bases between the two ends. There are 15 residues in the CDR3. Looked up from germline, CDR1 is SGDLS and CDR2 is YYNGEE. The full variable domain, in which reference TRBV9 and TRBJ1-1 provide the parts outside the CDR3, is DSGVTQTPKHLITATGQRVTLRCSPRSGDLSVYWYQQSLDQGLQFLIQYYNGEERAKGNILERFSAQQFPDLHSELNLSSLELGDSALYFCASSVAGILGTEAFFGQGTRLTVV.

The chain is built from TRBV5-1 and TRBJ2-1; the match to TRBD2 covers 13 bases. The J segment lost 9 bases and the V segment lost 0 bases, leaving 9 bases of the junction unmatched. The CDR3 consists of 17 residues. Germline V gene lookup returns CDR1 SGHRS and CDR2 YFSETQ. The CDR3 bases are TGCGCCAGCAGCTTGGCCATACTAGCGGGAGGGCGCGGTGAGCAGTTCTTC. This translates into CASSLAILAGGRGEQFF.